Below are 26 T cell receptor beta chains sequenced from a single sample in a study of tissue T cells after allogeneic stem cell transplantation. The data were produced by immunoSEQ multiplex PCR, yet TCRdb's version contains in-frame clones alone and is incomplete. The sample shows 4,000 to 4,500 clones, 59% of them seen only once. Stated time point: mouse harvest day 7 after allogeneic transplant. Each mouse received 10^7 T-cell-depleted marrow cells plus 10^6 splenic CD5+ T cells by tail vein. The sequenced sample was spleen. These receptors all stem from a female BALB/c mouse given C57BL/6 T cells with graft-versus-host disease after an allogeneic hematopoietic cell transplant.

Regarding this clone: These gene names are mouse names. The read terminates 1 residue ahead of where the CDR3 ends, so the germline J gene completes it. The chain employs TRBV12-2 and TRBJ1-4; D gene unclear. V lost 5 bases and J 1 base, leaving 10 bases between the germline ends. The CDR3 runs to 14 residues. CDR1 is SGHLS and CDR2 is HYDKME in the germline V gene. The CDR3 loop is CASLSGASNERLFF. The covered CDR3 bases are TGTGCCAGCTTATCGGGAGCTTCCAACGAAAGATTATTT.

In regard to this clone: Each gene name is a mouse one. CDR3 sequence: CASSDWGDYAEQFF. The CDR3 DNA, read in part, is TGTGCCAGCAGTGACTGGGGGGACTATGCTGAGCAGTTC. This chain links TRBV13-3 with TRBJ2-1; 8 nucleotides match TRBD2. Coverage ceases 1 residue before the CDR3 finishes, and the germline J gene fills in the end. In germline, CDR1 is NNHDY, CDR2 SYVADS. V lost 2 bases, J lost 2 bases, and 0 bases stayed unmatched. This CDR3 contains 14 residues.

This clone has only a few counts. The listed genes are named as in mouse. The read comes to an end 1 residue before the CDR3 does, leaving the germline J gene to fill in the end. The rearrangement joins TRBV13-2 to TRBJ2-3, with D unresolved. There are 13 residues in the CDR3. In germline, CDR1 is NNHNN, CDR2 SYGAGS (reference sequence). With 4 bases removed from V and 2 bases from J, the gap between germline ends came to 8 bases. The chain's CDR3 is CASGRGFAETLYF. The CDR3 bases that were read are TGTGCCAGCGGTCGGGGTTTTGCAGAAACGCTGTAT.

Of note for this clone: Genes and germline come from the mouse. The CDR3 end falls 1 residue outside the read, so it is completed with the germline J gene. The same CDR3 arises from other DNA sequences in this sample as well. J is TRBJ2-5 and V is TRBV26, with 8 nucleotides matching TRBD1. The V gene's germline CDR1 is KGHPV and CDR2 FQNQEV (reference sequence). The J segment lost 3 bases and the V segment lost 4 bases, leaving 0 bases of the junction unmatched. CDR3 length: 13 amino acids. CDR3 DNA, as far as it was read: TGTGCCAGCAGTCGGACAGGGCAAGACACCCAGTAC. This sequence encodes CASSRTGQDTQY. The full CDR3 reads CASSRTGQDTQYF.

Regarding this clone: The gene names given are mouse names. The CDR3 is cut off 1 residue early in the read; its end comes from the germline J gene. This chain links TRBV20 with TRBJ2-1; maybe TRBD1 (6 bases). The germline gives CDR1 GFQATS, CDR2 STVNSAI. Trimming stripped 2 bases from V and 3 bases from J, with 8 bases between. The CDR3 spans 13 residues. The CDR3 sequence: CGARPGAYAEQFF. The covered CDR3 bases are TGTGGTGCTAGGCCAGGGGCCTATGCTGAGCAGTTC.

This clone was observed a few times. The genes are named according to mouse. Read sequence stops 1 residue before the CDR3 end, and the germline J gene provides the missing end. This sequence joins TRBV1 and TRBJ2-5; 10 bases are a match to TRBD2. V was clipped by 4 bases and J by 0 bases; unmatched bases: 4. The CDR3 has 16 amino acids. Germline CDR1 is NSQYPW and CDR2 is LRSPGD (reference sequence). The CDR3 is CTCSGPDWGNQDTQYF. The covered CDR3 bases are TGCACCTGCAGTGGTCCGGACTGGGGGAACCAAGACACCCAGTAC.

With respect to this clone: Any gene name here is a mouse gene name. The read gets to within 1 residue of the CDR3 end, and the germline J gene fills in the rest. The chain recombines TRBV29 with TRBJ2-1; D unclear. V lost 4 bases and J 4 bases, leaving 2 bases between the germline ends. Germline CDR1 reads MSHET; CDR2 reads SYDVDS. This CDR3 is built from 11 residues. The CDR3 sequence is CASSWYAEQFF. The CDR3 bases that were read are TGTGCTAGCAGTTGGTATGCTGAGCAGTTC.

As for this clone: Mouse germline and gene names are used. The read ends 1 residue early relative to the CDR3; the germline J gene fills the gap. V gene TRBV1 combines with J gene TRBJ1-1; TRBD1 might be the D (6 bases). CDR1 and CDR2 from the germline V gene are NSQYPW and LRSPGD (reference sequence). V gave up 2 bases and J gave up 5 bases, with 9 bases separating them. This CDR3 spans 13 amino acids. Here the CDR3 reads CTCSASRGTEVFF. CDR3 bases read: TGCACCTGCAGTGCAAGCAGGGGAACAGAAGTCTTC.

Concerning this clone: Gene names follow the mouse nomenclature. The read ends 1 residue shy of where the CDR3 ends; the end is completed using the germline J gene. J is TRBJ2-7 and V is TRBV13-1, with 9 bases aligning to TRBD2. J lost 0 bases, V lost 4 bases, and 5 bases had no gene match. CDR3 length equals 15 residues. Germline-derived CDR1 and CDR2 are NSHNY and SYGAGN. Incomplete CDR3 DNA: TGTGCCAGCAGTACCACTGGGGGGAGCTCCTATGAACAGTAC. It encodes CASSTTGGSSYEQY. The entire CDR3 sequence reads CASSTTGGSSYEQYF.

This clone was picked up a small number of times. The listed genes are named as in mouse. The read terminates 1 residue ahead of where the CDR3 ends, so the germline J gene completes it. V usage is TRBV2 and J usage is TRBJ2-7, with TRBD1 matching over 8 bases. V lost 1 base and J lost 2; bases outside the gene matches: 4. The CDR3 spans 15 residues. Germline V gene lookup returns CDR1 LGHNA and CDR2 YSYQKL. The DNA read from the CDR3 is TGTGCCAGCAGCCAAGGGACAGGGCGGGCCTATGAACAGTAC. Translated: CASSQGTGRAYEQY. The CDR3 in full is CASSQGTGRAYEQYF.

This clone was observed a few times. The genes are named according to mouse. Read sequence stops 1 residue before the CDR3 end, and the germline J gene provides the missing end. V and J are TRBV13-1 and TRBJ2-1, with 7 bases aligning to TRBD1. J gave up 1 base and V 4 bases, and 2 bases lay outside the gene matches. This CDR3 comprises 14 residues. CDR1 and CDR2 from the germline V gene are NSHNY and SYGAGN. The sequenced part of the CDR3 DNA is TGTGCCAGCAGTTCGGGACAGAACTATGCTGAGCAGTTC. This sequence encodes CASSSGQNYAEQF. The CDR3, in full, reads CASSSGQNYAEQFF.

By share, this clone ranks as medium-sized. Mouse germline and gene names are used. The CDR3 end lies 1 residue beyond the end of the read and is filled in from the germline J gene. This chain links TRBV17 with TRBJ1-3, with 9 positions matching TRBD1. Looked up from germline, CDR1 is MNHDT and CDR2 is YYDKIL. Trimming took 3 bases from V and 3 from J; bases not matched to a gene: 0. This CDR3 is built from 14 residues. The part of the CDR3 DNA that was read is TGTGCTAGCAGTAGGGACAGGGGTGGAAATACGCTCTAT. It encodes CASSRDRGGNTLY. Given in full, the CDR3 is CASSRDRGGNTLYF.

For this clone: Gene names and germline match the mouse. The sequenced fragment ends 1 residue before the CDR3 boundary, so the rest is inferred from the germline J gene. The chain recombines TRBV19 with TRBJ1-2; TRBD1 is a possible D gene (5 bases). The CDR3 runs to 14 residues. The germline gives CDR1 FNHDT, CDR2 SITEND (reference sequence). Trimming shortened V by 4 bases and J by 0 bases, and 10 bases separated the two germline ends. The CDR3 reads CASSWGPANSDYTF. The CDR3 bases that were read are TGTGCCAGCAGTTGGGGACCTGCAAACTCCGACTACACC.

Regarding this clone: Genes and germline come from the mouse. The read ends 1 residue shy of where the CDR3 ends; the end is completed using the germline J gene. The V call is TRBV14, the J call TRBJ2-5; 8 bases agree with TRBD1. J was trimmed by 3 bases and V by 4 bases; bases with no gene match: 1. CDR1 is SGHDT, CDR2 FRDEAV, per germline. This CDR3 is built from 13 residues. Incomplete CDR3 DNA: TGTGCCAGCAGTCGGACAGGGCAAGACACCCAGTAC. Its translation is CASSRTGQDTQY. The whole CDR3 protein is CASSRTGQDTQYF.

A remark on this clone: These gene names are mouse names. The DNA ends 1 residue before the CDR3 does, and the rest of the CDR3 is filled in from the germline J gene. This rearrangement joins TRBV23 to TRBJ2-3; the tabulated D call, TRBD1, remains unverified against the DNA. CDR3 size: 13 residues. Germline CDR1 is KGHTA and CDR2 is FQNQQP. CDR3 sequence: CSSSPRGAETLYF. CDR3 DNA, as far as it was read: TGCTCCAGCAGTCCCAGGGGTGCAGAAACGCTGTAT.

This clone was recorded only once. The gene symbols are mouse symbols. The sequenced fragment ends 1 residue before the CDR3 boundary, so the rest is inferred from the germline J gene. The V gene is TRBV16, the J gene TRBJ2-1; 9 bases agree with TRBD2. V shed 0 bases, J shed 3 bases, and the junction held 0 bases outside the gene matches. The germline CDR1 and CDR2 sequences are SGHSA and FRNQAP. This CDR3 has 15 residues. The CDR3 spells CASSLDWGGYAEQFF. The CDR3 DNA, read in part, is TGTGCAAGCAGCTTAGACTGGGGGGGCTATGCTGAGCAGTTC.

To note about this clone: Germline and genes: mouse. The missing CDR3 end, 1 residue past where the read stops, is filled in from the germline J gene. V usage is TRBV1 and J usage is TRBJ1-1; unclear D gene. Deletions cut 0 bases from V and 5 bases from J, with 10 bases between. The CDR3 length is 14 residues. In germline, CDR1 is NSQYPW, CDR2 LRSPGD (reference sequence). The CDR3 bases that were read are TGCACCTGCAGTGCAGATCTGGGAGGAACAGAAGTCTTC. Its protein product is CTCSADLGGTEVF. The entire CDR3 is CTCSADLGGTEVFF.

Remarks on this clone: Genes here carry mouse names. The read is 1 residue too short to cover the CDR3 end, so that end is filled in from the germline J gene. The chain uses TRBV16 and TRBJ2-1; no definite D call. The V gene's germline CDR1 is SGHSA and CDR2 FRNQAP. Trimming left V 3 bases short and J 3 bases short, with 3 bases between. CDR3 length equals 12 residues. This chain's CDR3 is CASSFGYAEQFF. CDR3 DNA (partial): TGTGCAAGCAGCTTCGGCTATGCTGAGCAGTTC.

Regarding this clone: The genes and germline here are from mouse. The CDR3 goes on 1 residue after the read ends, and that part is filled in from the germline J gene. The chain has TRBV5 and TRBJ2-4; 7 positions match TRBD2. Germline V lookup: CDR1 LGHNA, CDR2 YNLKQL (reference sequence). The CDR3 is 16 amino acids. The trim removed 4 bases at V and 1 base at J, leaving 8 bases unmatched. This chain's CDR3 is CASSPSGGKGQNTLYF. The CDR3 bases that were read are TGTGCCAGCAGCCCCTCGGGGGGGAAGGGTCAAAACACCTTGTAC.

This clone was counted between two and nine times. Any gene name here is a mouse gene name. The read halts 1 residue ahead of the CDR3 end, with the missing end drawn from the germline J gene. V and J are TRBV13-2 and TRBJ2-2, with TRBD1 matching over 11 bases. CDR1 and CDR2 from the germline V gene are NNHNN and SYGAGS (reference sequence). This CDR3 is 16 amino acids long. V trimming: 0 bases; J trimming: 4 bases; junction bases outside the gene matches: 2. The CDR3 is CASGDAGTGGTGQLYF. CDR3 DNA, as far as it was read: TGTGCCAGCGGTGATGCCGGGACAGGGGGCACCGGGCAGCTCTAC.

In the case of this clone: The genes are named according to mouse. Sequencing ends 1 residue short of the CDR3 end; the germline J gene provides the rest. The V and J genes are TRBV13-2 and TRBJ1-4, with D hard to call. V lost 2 bases to trimming and J lost 4 bases, with 6 bases between them. CDR1 is NNHNN and CDR2 is SYGAGS in the germline V gene (reference sequence). The CDR3 is 13 amino acids. The CDR3 spells CASGEDINERLFF. CDR3 DNA (partial): TGTGCCAGCGGTGAAGACATCAACGAAAGATTATTT.

There are a few counts of this clone. The gene symbols are mouse symbols. The read ends 1 residue shy of where the CDR3 ends; the end is completed using the germline J gene. The chain employs TRBV3 and TRBJ2-7; TRBD2 agrees at 9 bases. V shed 5 bases and J 4 bases; nucleotides not matched to a gene: 6. The CDR3 has 14 residues. Germline CDR1 reads SNHLY; CDR2 reads FYNGKV (reference sequence). The CDR3 sequence: CASSHPGLGYEQYF. The sequenced CDR3 bases are TGTGCCAGCAGCCATCCGGGACTGGGATATGAACAGTAC.

As regards this clone: Genes and germline come from the mouse. The CDR3 goes on 1 residue after the read ends, and that part is filled in from the germline J gene. The chain couples TRBV3 to TRBJ2-4; D could derive from TRBD1 or TRBD2 (6 bases each). V gave up 1 base and J gave up 3 bases, with 11 bases separating them. Germline CDR1 SNHLY, CDR2 FYNGKV (reference sequence). This CDR3 contains 15 residues. CDR3 bases read: TGTGCCAGCAGCTTAGTGGGGGCCGGACAAAACACCTTGTAC. Its translation is CASSLVGAGQNTLY. The CDR3 reads in full as CASSLVGAGQNTLYF.

To note about this clone: All gene names here are mouse names. The CDR3 loop reads CASSLRGLDGTLYF. The sequenced CDR3 bases are TGTGCCAGCAGTCTTCGTGGACTGGATGGCACCTTGTAC. The chain uses TRBV26 and TRBJ2-4; TRBD2 aligns across 7 bases. The read falls 1 residue short of the CDR3 end, and the missing part is taken from the germline J gene. Germline-derived CDR1 and CDR2 are KGHPV and FQNQEV (reference sequence). The V and J ends lost 3 bases and 8 bases, in that order; junction bases with no gene match: 8. The CDR3 sequence is 14 residues long.

Concerning this clone: Gene names follow the mouse nomenclature. With the read ending 1 residue before the CDR3 end, the germline J gene is used to fill in that end. The rearrangement links TRBV2 to TRBJ1-5, with D possibly TRBD1 on 6 matching bases. V lost 3 bases and J 0 bases, leaving 9 bases between the germline ends. Per germline, CDR1 LGHNA and CDR2 YSYQKL. The length of the CDR3 is 15 residues. Incomplete CDR3 DNA: TGTGCCAGCAGCCACGGGACAAATAACAACCAGGCTCCGCTT. Translated, it gives CASSHGTNNNQAPL. The complete CDR3 reads CASSHGTNNNQAPLF.

Comment on this clone: Gene names are the mouse ones. The CDR3 end falls 1 residue outside the read, so it is completed with the germline J gene. The chain has TRBV3 and TRBJ2-7; 8 positions match TRBD2. J lost 0 bases, V lost 5 bases, and 3 bases had no gene match. This CDR3 has 14 amino acids. The germline CDR1 and CDR2 sequences are SNHLY and FYNGKV (reference sequence). The part of the CDR3 DNA that was read is TGTGCCAGCAGCCGGACTGGGCTCTCCTATGAACAGTAC. Its translation is CASSRTGLSYEQY. The CDR3 in its entirety is CASSRTGLSYEQYF.